What follows are 5 T cell receptor beta chains derived from one specimen sequenced in a study of blood T cell repertoires in COVID-19. Produced via immunoSEQ multiplex PCR; TCRdb's table is partial and in-frame only. This sample has 63,000 or so clones, with about 88% found just once. Sequencing was done on a sample of peripheral blood. The receptors shown here come from a man in his 70s with active COVID-19.

The chain is built from TRBV19 and TRBJ2-7; 10 bases are shared with TRBD1. The V gene's germline CDR1 is LNHDA and CDR2 SQIVND (reference sequence). The CDR3 loop spans 16 amino acids. V was clipped by 3 bases and J by 3 bases; unmatched bases: 8. CDR3 in amino acids: CASSIQGQGRFYEQYF. CDR3 nucleotide sequence: TGTGCCAGTAGTATCCAGGGACAGGGGAGGTTCTACGAGCAGTACTTC.

The chain links TRBV2 to TRBJ1-5, with 7 bases that match TRBD1. The CDR3 spans 18 residues. In germline, CDR1 is SNHLY, CDR2 FYNNEI. Trimming at V came to 3 bases and at J to 1 base, leaving 12 bases not matched to a gene. The CDR3: CASSDGLGGALSNQPQHF. The CDR3 DNA sequence: TGTGCCAGCAGTGACGGGTTAGGGGGCGCTTTGAGCAATCAGCCCCAGCATTTT.

This clone was seen only once. The CDR3 reads CAISEWSAGGVGTGELFF. Here the CDR3 DNA reads TGTGCCATCAGTGAGTGGTCAGCGGGAGGGGTCGGCACCGGGGAGCTGTTTTTT. The V gene is TRBV10-3, the J gene TRBJ2-2; 10 bases fit TRBD2. The CDR3 runs 18 residues. Germline V gene data show CDR1 as ENHRY and CDR2 as SYGVKD. The J segment lost 4 bases and the V segment lost 1 base, leaving 9 bases of the junction unmatched.

This clone was seen once. The sample contains more than one DNA sequence encoding this CDR3. V is TRBV7-2 and J is TRBJ2-3, with TRBD2 matching over 14 bases. Germline values: CDR1 SGHTA, CDR2 FQGNSA. Trimming cost V 5 bases and J 1 base; bases outside gene matches: 5. This CDR3 comprises 17 residues. The DNA of the CDR3 is TGTGCCAGCAGCCCACCGGGACTAGCGGGGGGCACAGATACGCAGTATTTT. It yields the protein CASSPPGLAGGTDTQYF.

This sequence joins TRBV30 and TRBJ1-1; D is perhaps TRBD1 (6 bases). Germline assignment: CDR1 GTSNPN and CDR2 SVGIG (reference sequence). This CDR3 region has 12 residues. V was shortened by 2 bases and J by 8 bases, with 12 bases between the two germline ends. Here the CDR3 DNA reads TGTGCCTGGAGTACCCTGGGGGCGGAAGCTTTCTTT. Amino acids: CAWSTLGAEAFF.